The rows below give T cell receptor beta chains drawn from one sample of a study of blood T cell repertoires in COVID-19. Libraries were prepared by immunoSEQ multiplex PCR; TCRdb keeps only in-frame clonotypes and omits some of them. The sample yields about 140,000 clones, 80% to 90% seen once. Specimen: peripheral blood. The receptors were sampled from a man aged 55 to 70 with active or convalescent COVID-19. The CDR3 runs from the conserved cysteine through the conserved F or W. The D gene is left open where the match is weak. Only some rows state a clone size, as once, few, many or a class for expanded clones.

d_gene	v_gene	abundance	len	j_gene	CDR3nt	CDR3aa
TRBD1	TRBV18	-	17	TRBJ1-1	TGTGCCAGCTCACCCCGAAGACAGACAGGGAACAACACTGAAGCTTTCTTT	CASSPRRQTGNNTEAFF
-	TRBV12-3/TRBV12-4	-	13	TRBJ2-1	TGTGCCAGCAGTGAGCAGGGGTACAATGAGCAGTTCTTC	CASSEQGYNEQFF
-	TRBV3-1/TRBV3-2	-	14	TRBJ1-2	TGTGCCAGCAGCCAGGGGGCAGGACCCTATGGCTACACCTTC	CASSQGAGPYGYTF
-	TRBV6-5	-	12	TRBJ1-2	TGTGCCAGCAGCACGGACAGTTTTAGCTACACCTTC	CASSTDSFSYTF
TRBD1	TRBV6-5	-	14	TRBJ1-1	TGTGCCAGCAAGGGGGCAGGTCTGAACACTGAAGCTTTCTTT	CASKGAGLNTEAFF
-	TRBV7-2	-	14	TRBJ1-3	TGTGCCAGCAGCCCTGAGCGCTCTGGAAACACCATATATTTT	CASSPERSGNTIYF
-	TRBV27	few	14	TRBJ1-4	TGTGCCAGCAGTTTGGCAGGGCTAAATGAAAAACTGTTTTTT	CASSLAGLNEKLFF
-	TRBV28	-	14	TRBJ1-5	TGTGCCAGCAGCGACAGATATAGCAATCAGCCCCAGCATTTT	CASSDRYSNQPQHF
TRBD1	TRBV2	-	14	TRBJ1-1	TGTGCCAGTGGGGGACAGAGATCGAACACTGAAGCTTTCTTT	CASGGQRSNTEAFF
-	TRBV5-4	-	14	TRBJ1-2	TGTGCCAGCAGCTCTCCTCGGGGGAGCTATGGCTACACCTTC	CASSSPRGSYGYTF
TRBD2	TRBV4-3	once	15	TRBJ2-3	TGCGCCAGCAGCCTAAGACTAGCGGGGGTGGATACGCAGTATTTT	CASSLRLAGVDTQYF
-	TRBV10-1	few	15	TRBJ1-1	TGCGCCAGCAGTATGCGGGGGACTGTGAACACTGAAGCTTTCTTT	CASSMRGTVNTEAFF
-	TRBV19	-	14	TRBJ1-3	TGTGCCAGTAGTATCCGTTTTCCTGGAAACACCATATATTTT	CASSIRFPGNTIYF
TRBD2	TRBV10-1	-	14	TRBJ2-5	TGCGCCAGCAGTCCTAGCGGGAGAAGGGAGACCCAGTACTTC	CASSPSGRRETQYF
-	TRBV6-5	-	12	TRBJ2-7	TGTGCCAGCAGCCCGACTAGTTTCGAGCAGTACTTC	CASSPTSFEQYF
-	TRBV18	-	15	TRBJ1-1	TGTGCCAGCTCACCACCTGGGGGGGCGAACACTGAAGCTTTCTTT	CASSPPGGANTEAFF
TRBD1	TRBV5-4	-	14	TRBJ1-2	TGTGCCACACGAACTCACGGGGGACAGCATGGCTACACCTTC	CATRTHGGQHGYTF
TRBD1	TRBV30	-	14	TRBJ2-7	TGTGCCTGGAACGGACAGGAGACATCCTACGAGCAGTACTTC	CAWNGQETSYEQYF
-	TRBV7-9	-	14	TRBJ1-1	TGTGCCAGCAGCCCCAGCGGGGGGCACACTGAAGCTTTCTTT	CASSPSGGHTEAFF
TRBD1	TRBV9	once	15	TRBJ2-3	TGTGCCAGCAGCGCCGAGGGACAGGGGGCAAATACGCAGTATTTT	CASSAEGQGANTQYF
-	TRBV7-2	-	14	TRBJ1-2	TGTGCCAGCAGCCCGACGACGGGAGGATATGGCTACACCTTC	CASSPTTGGYGYTF
TRBD1	TRBV6-4	-	16	TRBJ2-2	TGTGCCAGCAGTGCCAAGGGGGCCTCGAACACCGGGGAGCTGTTTTTT	CASSAKGASNTGELFF
-	TRBV19	-	17	TRBJ1-5	TGTGCCAGTAGTGAACTTGGGACACTGGGGAGCAATCAGCCCCAGCATTTT	CASSELGTLGSNQPQHF
-	TRBV3-1/TRBV3-2	-	11	TRBJ1-1	TGTGCCAGCATGGGGGGGACTGAAGCTTTCTTT	CASMGGTEAFF
TRBD1	TRBV10-1	-	15	TRBJ2-3	TGCGCCAGCAGTGAGACAGGGGGCCCCACAGATACGCAGTATTTT	CASSETGGPTDTQYF
-	TRBV6-5	-	14	TRBJ2-2	TGTGCCAGCAGGGCAGGGGAGAACACCGGGGAGCTGTTTTTT	CASRAGENTGELFF